The 5 T cell receptor beta chains below come from one sample, sequenced in a study of patients and donors after allogeneic stem cell transplantation. TCRdb reprocessed the RT-PCR reads with MiXCR, giving one entry per CDR3 protein. The sample lists 900,000 to 1,000,000 distinct CDR3 sequences, roughly 18% occurring once. The sequenced material came from blood, either unsorted or a sorted T cell fraction (not recorded which). The source is a human donor who was either an allogeneic HSCT recipient or a stem cell or donor lymphocyte infusion donor (not recorded which). It is not recorded whose cells these are; they may come from a transplant donor.

At least ten counts were recorded for this clonotype. This chain uses TRBV29-1 with TRBJ2-3, with no clear D. The CDR3 runs to 10 residues. CDR1 SQVTM and CDR2 ANQGSEA come from the germline V gene. Trimming left V 4 bases short and J 5 bases short, with 4 bases between. CDR3 sequence: CSVGVDTQYF. The CDR3 region has the DNA TGCAGCGTTGGAGTAGATACGCAGTATTTT.

V and J are TRBV6-1 and TRBJ2-1; no firm D call. Between the trimmed V and J ends, which lost 6 bases and 0 bases, there was a span of 15 bases. The CDR3 is 16 amino acids. Germline CDR1 and CDR2: MNHNS and SASEGT. The DNA for the CDR3 is TGTGCCAGCAGCCTCAGAGGCCCGAGCTCCTACAATGAGCAGTTCTTC. As protein: CASSLRGPSSYNEQFF.

This clonotype turned up a few times. CDR3 in amino acids: CASSLAWATNEKLFF. The CDR3 bases are TGTGCCAGCAGCTTAGCGTGGGCAACTAATGAAAAACTGTTTTTT. V usage is TRBV7-9 and J usage is TRBJ1-4; unclear D gene. This CDR3 is built from 15 residues. Germline CDR1 SEHNR, CDR2 FQNEAQ (reference sequence). V was shortened by 0 bases and J by 0 bases, with 5 bases between the two germline ends.

This chain links TRBV4-2 with TRBJ2-3; D is undetermined. The CDR3 extends over 14 amino acids. V lost 1 base to trimming and J lost 2 bases, with 7 bases between them. Looked up from germline, CDR1 is LGHNA and CDR2 is YNFKEQ. The CDR3 nucleotides read TGTGCCAGCAGCCAAGGATCCACCACAGATACGCAGTATTTT. It codes for CASSQGSTTDTQYF.

This clonotype showed up just a few times. The gene calls are TRBV12-3 or TRBV12-4 and TRBJ2-5; TRBD2 matches 8 bases. The V segment lost 6 bases and the J segment 13 bases; nucleotides outside the gene matches: 19. The CDR3 sequence is 15 residues long. This CDR3 reads CASRSQGRGATAPYF. The CDR3 DNA follows: TGTGCCAGCAGATCCCAGGGGCGGGGGGCAACGGCCCCGTACTTC.